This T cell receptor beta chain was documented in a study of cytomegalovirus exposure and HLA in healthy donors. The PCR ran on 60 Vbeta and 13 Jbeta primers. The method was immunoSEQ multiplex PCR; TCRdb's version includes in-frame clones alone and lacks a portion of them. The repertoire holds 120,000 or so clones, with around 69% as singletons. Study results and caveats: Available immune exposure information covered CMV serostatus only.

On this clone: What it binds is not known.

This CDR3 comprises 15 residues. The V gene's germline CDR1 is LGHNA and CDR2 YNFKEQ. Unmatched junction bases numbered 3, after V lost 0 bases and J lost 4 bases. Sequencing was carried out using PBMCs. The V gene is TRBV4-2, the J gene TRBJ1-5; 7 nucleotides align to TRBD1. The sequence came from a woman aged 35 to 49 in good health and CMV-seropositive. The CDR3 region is CASSQDAGGNQPQHF. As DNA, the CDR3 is TGTGCCAGCAGCCAAGATGCAGGGGGGAATCAGCCCCAGCATTTT.